The 3 T cell receptor beta chains below come from one sample, sequenced in a study of CD8 T cells in Susac syndrome. Reverse transcription of roughly 0.5 to 1 ug RNA was carried out with random hexamers. TCRdb reanalysed the immunoSEQ multiplex PCR reads using MiXCR and keeps one entry per CDR3 protein. The sample includes around 130,000 distinct CDR3 sequences, 85% to 95% of them seen just once. The sample comprised CD4+ T cells from PBMCs. The receptors shown here come from a human donor with multiple sclerosis.

This clonotype has a single count. The CDR3 here is CATSFTSPRGSANTGELFF. The CDR3, as DNA: TGTGCCACCAGTTTCACTTCCCCCCGGGGGAGCGCGAACACCGGGGAGCTGTTTTTT. The rearrangement links TRBV24-1 to TRBJ2-2; possibly TRBD2 for D (6 bases). CDR3 length equals 19 residues. Per germline, CDR1 KGHDR and CDR2 SFDVKD. V lost 6 bases and J lost 0, with 22 bases in between.

The chain links TRBV20-1 to TRBJ2-5; D gene unclear. The CDR3 consists of 12 residues. The V end lost 3 bases, the J end lost 5 bases, and 10 bases lay between the germline ends. Germline CDR1 DFQATT, CDR2 SNEGSKA (reference sequence). For the CDR3, the DNA is TGCAGTGCTAGTGGTGGGGTGGAGACCCAGTACTTC. Protein sequence: CSASGGVETQYF.

In its sample, this clonotype was seen once. V and J are TRBV19 and TRBJ2-6; D possibly corresponds to TRBD2 (5 bases). There are 17 residues in the CDR3. V dropped 3 bases and J dropped 2 bases, with 14 bases sitting between them. The germline V gene has CDR1 LNHDA and CDR2 SQIVND (reference sequence). The CDR3 DNA is TGTGCCAGTAGTATGGGCGGAGGCGGAACTGGGGCCAACGTCCTGACTTTC. Amino acids: CASSMGGGGTGANVLTF.